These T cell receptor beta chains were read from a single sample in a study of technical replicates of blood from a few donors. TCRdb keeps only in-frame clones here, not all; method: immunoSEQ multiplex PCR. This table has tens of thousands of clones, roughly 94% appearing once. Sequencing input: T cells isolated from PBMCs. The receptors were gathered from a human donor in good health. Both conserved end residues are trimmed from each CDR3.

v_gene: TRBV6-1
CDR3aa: ASSGRDGSYEQY

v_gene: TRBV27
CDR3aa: ASSSGKTQY

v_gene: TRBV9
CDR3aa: ASSARGQGITSGAGNEQF

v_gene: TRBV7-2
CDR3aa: ASSFRDRGYEQY

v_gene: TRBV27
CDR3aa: ASSLQGETEAF

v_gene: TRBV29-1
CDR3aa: SVQRGLNSYEQY

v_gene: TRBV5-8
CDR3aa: ASSPAVGAAGNEQF

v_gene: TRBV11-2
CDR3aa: ASSLSIRNRGYEQY

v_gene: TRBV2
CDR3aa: ASTWSGSGELF

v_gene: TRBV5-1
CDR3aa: ASSFRQSGNTEAF

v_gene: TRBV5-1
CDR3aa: ASSLFDRAGEQY

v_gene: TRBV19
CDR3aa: ASSQRGSGSADTQY

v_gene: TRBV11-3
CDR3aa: ASSKRGQQGGTEAF

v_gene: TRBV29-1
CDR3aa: SVVGGGFTDTQY

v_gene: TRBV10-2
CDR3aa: ASNLSGATFLSYGYT

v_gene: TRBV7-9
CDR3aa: ASSLDISNQPQH

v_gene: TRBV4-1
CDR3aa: ASSQGATGGYQPQH

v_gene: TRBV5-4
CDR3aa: ASSGQSTDTQY

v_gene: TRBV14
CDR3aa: ASNLSVWALNTEAF

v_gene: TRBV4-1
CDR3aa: ASSQESLVPYEQY

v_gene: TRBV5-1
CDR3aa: ASTGTRAGVEQF

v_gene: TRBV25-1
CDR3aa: ASSEFGALNTEAF

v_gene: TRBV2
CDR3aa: ASSLYMNTEAF

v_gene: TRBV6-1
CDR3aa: ASSEALMGVGGVDEAF

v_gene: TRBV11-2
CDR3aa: ASSLAEGMNTEAF

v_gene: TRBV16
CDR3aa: ASSPKETQY

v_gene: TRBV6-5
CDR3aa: ASSFLGQLQETQY

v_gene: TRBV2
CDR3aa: ASSVSGIGTDTQY